This T cell receptor (beta chain) was sequenced for a study of control samples from healthy donors and cancer patients. Sequencing used immunoSEQ multiplex PCR; TCRdb keeps in-frame clones, though not all of them. The top ten hold approximately 10% of the sample, which has 100,000 or so clones, 79% seen once. Germline V gene data show CDR1 as SNHLY and CDR2 as FYNNEI. The CDR3 runs 14 residues. Trimming cost V 4 bases and J 5 bases, with 14 bases left between them. This clone occurred a few times. The rearrangement links TRBV2 to TRBJ1-2; D not resolved. This clonotype originated in a woman aged 25 to 45 in good health. The sample taken for sequencing was blood. The CDR3 sequence is CASSGTANSYGYTF. For the CDR3, the DNA is TGTGCCAGCAGTGGCACAGCGAATTCTTATGGCTACACCTTC.